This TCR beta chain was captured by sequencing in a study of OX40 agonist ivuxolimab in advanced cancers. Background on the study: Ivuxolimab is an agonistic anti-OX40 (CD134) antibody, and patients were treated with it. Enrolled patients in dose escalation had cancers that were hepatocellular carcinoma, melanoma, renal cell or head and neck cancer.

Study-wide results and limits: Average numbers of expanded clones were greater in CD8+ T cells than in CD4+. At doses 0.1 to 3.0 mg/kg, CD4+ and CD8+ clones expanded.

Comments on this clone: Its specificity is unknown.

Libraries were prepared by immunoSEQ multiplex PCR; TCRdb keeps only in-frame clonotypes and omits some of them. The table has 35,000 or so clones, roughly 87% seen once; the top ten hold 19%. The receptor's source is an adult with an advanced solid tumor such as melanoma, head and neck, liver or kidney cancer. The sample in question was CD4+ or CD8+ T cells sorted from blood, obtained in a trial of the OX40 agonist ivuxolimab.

The CDR3 loop reads CATSRDLSPQFPNYGYTF. DNA of the CDR3: TGTGCCACCAGCAGAGATTTGAGCCCTCAGTTCCCTAACTATGGCTACACCTTC. The rearrangement uses TRBV15 and TRBJ1-2; D is unresolved. The CDR3 covers 18 residues. V was shortened by 0 bases and J by 0 bases, with 17 bases between the two germline ends. The germline V gene encodes CDR1 LNHNV and CDR2 YYDKDF (reference sequence).